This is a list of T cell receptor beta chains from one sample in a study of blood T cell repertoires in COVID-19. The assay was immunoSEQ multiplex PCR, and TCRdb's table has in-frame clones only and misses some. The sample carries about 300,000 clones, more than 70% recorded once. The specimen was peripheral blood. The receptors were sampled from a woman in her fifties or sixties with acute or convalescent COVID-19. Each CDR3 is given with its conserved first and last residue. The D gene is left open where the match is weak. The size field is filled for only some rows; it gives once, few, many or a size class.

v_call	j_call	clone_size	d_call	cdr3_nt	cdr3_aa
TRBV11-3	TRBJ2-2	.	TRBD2	TGTGCCAGCAGCTTATCTAGCGGGATGGTTCCCGGGGAGCTGTTTTTT	CASSLSSGMVPGELFF
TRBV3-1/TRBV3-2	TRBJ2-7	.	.	TGTGCCAGCAGCCAAGTTGCGGGATTGGGAGAGCAGTACTTC	CASSQVAGLGEQYF
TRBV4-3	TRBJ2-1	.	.	TGCGCCAGCAGCCAGTCTCCTCGGGGATACAATGAGCAGTTCTTC	CASSQSPRGYNEQFF
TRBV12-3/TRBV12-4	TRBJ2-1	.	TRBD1	TGTGCCAGCAGCCACAGGGGAATCGATGAGCAGTTCTTC	CASSHRGIDEQFF
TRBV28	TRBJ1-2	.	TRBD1	TGTGCCAGCAGCCCAGGGGGCAAATTGTTAGGCTACACCTTC	CASSPGGKLLGYTF
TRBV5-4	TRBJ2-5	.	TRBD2	TGTGCCAGCAGCCCGACTAGCGGGAGGGCCTCAGAGACCCAGTACTTC	CASSPTSGRASETQYF
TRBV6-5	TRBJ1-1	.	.	TGTGCCAGCAGGATGAGGCCCACTGAAGCTTTCTTT	CASRMRPTEAFF
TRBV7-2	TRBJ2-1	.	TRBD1	TGTGCCAGCAGCACTCGACAGGGAGAACAGTTCTTC	CASSTRQGEQFF
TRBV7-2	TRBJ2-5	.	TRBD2	TGTGCCAGCAGCTTAGTGCAGGGAGGGTTGGGAGAGACCCAGTACTTC	CASSLVQGGLGETQYF
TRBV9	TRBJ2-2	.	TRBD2	TGTGCCAGCAGGCCGGGACTAGCGCGCACCGGGGAGCTGTTTTTT	CASRPGLARTGELFF
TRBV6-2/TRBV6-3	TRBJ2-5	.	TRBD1	TGTGCCAGCAGCCGGGACAGGGAGTCGGGGGAGACCCAGTACTTC	CASSRDRESGETQYF
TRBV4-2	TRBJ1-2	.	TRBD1	TGTGCCAGCAGCCCGACAGGGGGCGAAATCTTATGGTATGGCTACACCTTC	CASSPTGGEILWYGYTF
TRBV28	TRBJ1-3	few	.	TGTGCCACCCGTCGGGGGGCCGAAAACACCATATATTTT	CATRRGAENTIYF
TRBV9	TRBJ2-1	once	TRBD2	TGTGCCAGCAGCGGCTGGGGGGGGATATACAATGAGCAGTTCTTC	CASSGWGGIYNEQFF
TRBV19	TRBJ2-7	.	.	TGTGCCAGTTCTAGTCTAATTTCGCCGCCCTACGAGCAGTACTTC	CASSSLISPPYEQYF
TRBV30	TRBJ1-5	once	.	TGTGCCTGGAACCCCGGTCGGGATCAGCCCCAGCATTTT	CAWNPGRDQPQHF
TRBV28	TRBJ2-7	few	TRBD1	TGTGCCAGCAGAAAGGGACAGGGGGCCTCCTACGAGCAGTACTTC	CASRKGQGASYEQYF
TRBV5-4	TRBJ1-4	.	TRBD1	TGTGCCAGCAGCCCAGACAGGGGAAATGAAAAACTGTTTTTT	CASSPDRGNEKLFF
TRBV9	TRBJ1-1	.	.	TGTGCCAGCAGCGTAGCTCCTAACACTGAAGCTTTCTTT	CASSVAPNTEAFF
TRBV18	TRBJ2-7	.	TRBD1	TGTGCCAGCTCACATACAGGGGGGAGCTCCTACGAGCAGTACTTC	CASSHTGGSSYEQYF
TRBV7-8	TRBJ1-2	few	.	TGTGCCAGCAGTATGCGGGGGGACTATGGCTACACCTTC	CASSMRGDYGYTF
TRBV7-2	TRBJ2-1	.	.	TGTGCCAGCAGCCCGCGGAGCGGCTCCTACAATGAGCAGTTCTTC	CASSPRSGSYNEQFF
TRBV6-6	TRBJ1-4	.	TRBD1	TGTGCCAGCAGTTACTACGGGACAGCCGATGAAAAACTGTTTTTT	CASSYYGTADEKLFF
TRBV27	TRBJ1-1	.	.	TGTGCCAGCAGTACCCCTACTTTGAACACTGAAGCTTTCTTT	CASSTPTLNTEAFF
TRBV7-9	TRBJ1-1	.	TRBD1	TGTGCCAGCAGCTCACAGGGGGCCACTGAAGCTTTCTTT	CASSSQGATEAFF
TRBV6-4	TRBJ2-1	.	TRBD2	TGTGCCAGCCAAGCGGGAACGAGCTCCTACAATGAGCAGTTCTTC	CASQAGTSSYNEQFF
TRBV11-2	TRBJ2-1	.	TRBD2	TGTGCCAGCAGCTTAAGGTTCCCGGGACTAGCGAGAGGATACAATGAGCAGTTCTTC	CASSLRFPGLARGYNEQFF
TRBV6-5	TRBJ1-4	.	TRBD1	TGTGCCAGCAGTTACGGGACAGGGTTGCAGGAAAAACTGTTTTTT	CASSYGTGLQEKLFF
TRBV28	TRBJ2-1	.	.	TGTGCCAGCAGTTTACGACGGGACTCCTACAATGAGCAGTTCTTC	CASSLRRDSYNEQFF
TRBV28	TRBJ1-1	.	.	TGTGCCAGCAGTGACCGTGGGGGGGCTTTCTTT	CASSDRGGAFF
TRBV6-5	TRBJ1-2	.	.	TGTGCCAGCACGACAGACAACTATGGCTACACCTTC	CASTTDNYGYTF
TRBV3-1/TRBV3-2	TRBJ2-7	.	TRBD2	TGTGCCAGCAGCCAAGATCTTGGCGGGAGGGCCCACGAGCAGTACTTC	CASSQDLGGRAHEQYF
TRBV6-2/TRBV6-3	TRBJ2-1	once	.	TGTGCCAGCAGTGTACAAGGGGGTGAGCAGTTCTTC	CASSVQGGEQFF